This is a list of T cell receptor beta chains from one sample in a study of T cell responses to AZD1222 COVID-19 vaccine. Measured with immunoSEQ multiplex PCR; TCRdb has only the in-frame clones, and not every one. The profile covers about 140,000 clones, with 93% appearing a single time and 10% to 15% taken by the ten largest. The material was peripheral blood, obtained after recovery from COVID-19. These receptors originate from an adult who had recovered from COVID-19. CDR3s include the opening cysteine and the closing phenylalanine or tryptophan. Fields, in order: V gene, clone size, J gene, D gene, CDR3 length, CDR3 DNA, CDR3 protein. D genes are given only for firm matches. Where a row states a size, it is once, few, many or the class of an expanded clone; other rows omit it.

TRBV9	-	TRBJ2-1	TRBD2	17	TGTGCCAGCAGCGTAGATAGCGGGAGGCTTTCCTACAATGAGCAGTTCTTC	CASSVDSGRLSYNEQFF
TRBV6-1	once	TRBJ1-1	-	15	TGTGCCAGCAGTGAACTCGGGCGACTCACAGGGGAAGCTTTCTTT	CASSELGRLTGEAFF
TRBV3-1/TRBV3-2	once	TRBJ1-3	-	15	TGTGCCAGCAGCCCGACAGTCAACTCTGGAAACACCATATATTTT	CASSPTVNSGNTIYF
TRBV15	-	TRBJ2-5	TRBD2	18	TGTGCCACCAGCAGAGATAGGGGTACTAGCGGGAGGCAAGAGACCCAGTACTTC	CATSRDRGTSGRQETQYF
TRBV16	-	TRBJ1-2	-	12	TGTGCCAGCAGCCAATCGCGGGATGGCTACACCTTC	CASSQSRDGYTF
TRBV4-1	few	TRBJ2-5	-	16	TGCGCCAGCAGCCAAGTGGTTTCCGGGGTGCAAGAGACCCAGTACTTC	CASSQVVSGVQETQYF
TRBV7-9	once	TRBJ1-1	TRBD1	16	TGTGCCAGCAGCTTAGAGACAGGGGCCAGGGGGACTGAAGCTTTCTTT	CASSLETGARGTEAFF
TRBV19	-	TRBJ2-3	TRBD1	16	TGTGCCAGTAGTATAGTCGGGACAGGGTTGGAGGATACGCAGTATTTT	CASSIVGTGLEDTQYF
TRBV29-1	-	TRBJ1-1	-	12	TGCAGCGTTTCGACATTGAACACTGAAGCTTTCTTT	CSVSTLNTEAFF
TRBV30	-	TRBJ1-3	TRBD1	14	TGTGCCCGGGGACAGGGGGCAGCTGGAAACACCATATATTTT	CARGQGAAGNTIYF
TRBV2	-	TRBJ2-7	TRBD2	15	TGTGCCAGCAGTGATCTAGCGGGAGTTTTCTACGAGCAGTACTTC	CASSDLAGVFYEQYF
TRBV25-1	-	TRBJ2-5	-	11	TGTGCCAGCAGTGTGCTAGAGACCCAGTACTTC	CASSVLETQYF
TRBV4-1	-	TRBJ2-2	TRBD2	16	TGCGCCAGCAGCCAAGATAGCGGGAACCCCACCGGGGAGCTGTTTTTT	CASSQDSGNPTGELFF
TRBV7-3	once	TRBJ2-3	TRBD2	15	TGTGCCAGCAGCTTAATTAGCGGGAGGGCCGATACGCAGTATTTT	CASSLISGRADTQYF
TRBV5-6	-	TRBJ2-7	-	14	TGTGCCAGCAGCTTGGGACAGGGACTGTACGAGCAGTACTTC	CASSLGQGLYEQYF
TRBV2	-	TRBJ1-5	-	14	TGTGCCAGCAGTGGCGGAGGGAAACATCAGCCCCAGCATTTT	CASSGGGKHQPQHF
TRBV19	few	TRBJ2-1	-	13	TGTGCCAGTAGTCCTCAGGGTAGAAATGAGCAGTTCTTC	CASSPQGRNEQFF
TRBV19	-	TRBJ2-1	TRBD2	15	TGTGCCAGTACCGTGGGACTAGCGGGAAACAATGAGCAGTTCTTC	CASTVGLAGNNEQFF
TRBV6-1	-	TRBJ2-7	-	15	TGTGCCAGCAACTCTATCGGGGGAGACTCCTACGAGCAGTACTTC	CASNSIGGDSYEQYF
TRBV2	-	TRBJ2-1	TRBD2	17	TGTGCCAGCAGTGAACGTGTAGTACTAGCGGACGACAATGAGCAGTTCTTC	CASSERVVLADDNEQFF
TRBV11-2	-	TRBJ1-5	-	14	TGTGCCAGCAGCCGGGACCGTGCCAATCAGCCCCAGCATTTT	CASSRDRANQPQHF
TRBV5-5	-	TRBJ2-1	-	13	TGTGCCAGCAGCTGGGTCCCCTACAATGAGCAGTTCTTC	CASSWVPYNEQFF
TRBV10-2	-	TRBJ2-6	TRBD1	17	TGCGCCAGCAGTGGCCGGGACAGTGCCTCTGGGGCCAACGTCCTGACTTTC	CASSGRDSASGANVLTF
TRBV30	-	TRBJ2-3	TRBD2	17	TGTGCCTGGAGTGTACTCAGGACTAGCGGGAGCACAGATACGCAGTATTTT	CAWSVLRTSGSTDTQYF
TRBV3-1/TRBV3-2	-	TRBJ1-1	TRBD1	17	TGTGCCAGCAGCCAACTCCGGACAGGACTCATGAACACTGAAGCTTTCTTT	CASSQLRTGLMNTEAFF
TRBV19	-	TRBJ2-1	-	12	TGTGCCAGTAGTATCGGAGGGCCTGAGCAGTTCTTC	CASSIGGPEQFF
TRBV4-1	-	TRBJ2-7	-	12	TGCGCCAGCAGCCTAAACAACGGTGAGCAGTACTTC	CASSLNNGEQYF
TRBV28	-	TRBJ2-1	TRBD2	16	TGTGCCAGCAGTCCGGGACTAGCGTACTCCTACAATGAGCAGTTCTTC	CASSPGLAYSYNEQFF
TRBV30	-	TRBJ1-6	TRBD1	14	TGTGCCTGGAGGACAGGGGCCCGTAATTCACCCCTCCACTTT	CAWRTGARNSPLHF